This is a list of T cell receptor beta chains from one sample in a study of T cells expressing NK-cell markers. TCRdb re-analyzed the 5' RACE reads; it lists each CDR3 protein once, without DNA. This listing includes around 470,000 distinct CDR3 sequences. Sequencing was carried out using blood T cells: a sorted CD56 or NKG2C T cell subset, CD4+ or CD8+ T cells, or bulk PBMC T cells (not recorded which). Source of these receptors: a woman between 50 and 59 years old in good health. Each CDR3 is given with its conserved first and last residue. Each record gives: J gene, V gene, CDR3 protein.

>TRBJ2-5|TRBV12-3/TRBV12-4
CASSYGTSGMQETQYF
>TRBJ1-5|TRBV28
CASSLTTIGRGSRGNQPQHF
>TRBJ2-1|TRBV12-3/TRBV12-4
CASSLLLAGGYNEQFF
>TRBJ2-3|TRBV15
CATSRDHSGDTQYF
>TRBJ2-1|TRBV20-1
CSARPILVGYNEQFF
>TRBJ2-2|TRBV6-6
CASSYSGLGTGELFF
>TRBJ2-3|TRBV4-1
CASSQASLVGESDTQYF
>TRBJ1-2|TRBV7-9
CASSLARAGGHINYGYTF
>TRBJ1-6|TRBV30
CAWSPGVALHF
>TRBJ1-4|TRBV12-3/TRBV12-4
CASSFKAGGNEKLFF
>TRBJ2-3|TRBV29-1
CSVEYAGQGGVTQYF
>TRBJ1-6|TRBV6-1
CASSGPRDKHALHF
>TRBJ2-1|TRBV5-4
CASSGTSGSYEQFF
>TRBJ2-6|TRBV20-1
CSASYTGTGRLSGANVLTF
>TRBJ2-3|TRBV20-1
CSAKAGENTDTQYF
>TRBJ1-5|TRBV12-3/TRBV12-4
CASRGQGIDQPQHF
>TRBJ2-1|TRBV30
CAGPRGPGDEQFF
>TRBJ2-3|TRBV6-5
CASTDQVAQYF
>TRBJ1-5|TRBV11-2
CASSLVRGADQPQHF
>TRBJ2-1|TRBV20-1
CSASLAGDLREQFF
>TRBJ2-5|TRBV6-6
CASRDAGGRTQETQYF
>TRBJ2-2|TRBV12-3/TRBV12-4
CASRIQGTGELFF
>TRBJ2-1|TRBV30
CAWSVWKGGSYNEQFF